A selection of T cell receptor beta chains follows, all from one sample in a study of identical twins. TCRdb reanalysed the 5' RACE reads using MiXCR and keeps one entry per CDR3 protein. The sample lists about 240,000 distinct CDR3 sequences, roughly a tenth occurring once. The sample consisted of memory T cells sorted from blood. The source is a man in his forties or fifties in good health. CDR3s leave out the opening cysteine and the closing phenylalanine or tryptophan. D genes are given only for firm matches.

V: TRBV12-3/TRBV12-4
J: TRBJ2-1
D: TRBD2
CDR3: ASSLWSGTQF

V: TRBV4-2
J: TRBJ1-4
D: TRBD1
CDR3: ASSQGSSGTGGEKLF

V: TRBV30
J: TRBJ2-2
D: NA
CDR3: AWTKMGLEYGELF

V: TRBV11-2
J: TRBJ2-1
D: TRBD2
CDR3: ASSFRSSGSRYNEQF

V: TRBV3-1
J: TRBJ2-5
D: NA
CDR3: ASSPPGSGSQETQY

V: TRBV10-3
J: TRBJ1-2
D: NA
CDR3: AITEGAKGSYGYT

V: TRBV25-1
J: TRBJ1-4
D: TRBD1
CDR3: ATTGTGNEKLF

V: TRBV3-1
J: TRBJ2-1
D: NA
CDR3: ASNQGFNNEQF

V: TRBV5-1
J: TRBJ1-1
D: NA
CDR3: ASSLAGRGTEAF

V: TRBV6-1
J: TRBJ2-1
D: TRBD2
CDR3: ASRPGLANDEQF

V: TRBV7-2
J: TRBJ2-5
D: NA
CDR3: ASSSTGRPQETQY

V: TRBV6-1
J: TRBJ2-4
D: NA
CDR3: ASSEAAGAGNIQY

V: TRBV7-9
J: TRBJ2-7
D: NA
CDR3: ASSSDWIAGQNYEQY

V: TRBV29-1
J: TRBJ2-5
D: NA
CDR3: SGLITEPTEYQETQY

V: TRBV5-1
J: TRBJ1-6
D: TRBD1
CDR3: ASSSGEGTGVSPLH

V: TRBV7-8
J: TRBJ2-1
D: NA
CDR3: ASSLAPGENWDNEQF

V: TRBV6-2/TRBV6-3
J: TRBJ2-1
D: TRBD2
CDR3: ASSLSGRGYYNEQF

V: TRBV5-6
J: TRBJ1-6
D: NA
CDR3: ASSLAGSADNSPLH

V: TRBV7-2
J: TRBJ1-4
D: NA
CDR3: ASSSTWTAPAV

V: TRBV3-1
J: TRBJ1-2
D: NA
CDR3: ASSRNREGYGYT

V: TRBV4-2
J: TRBJ2-1
D: TRBD2
CDR3: ASSQEATSGGINEQF

V: TRBV20-1
J: TRBJ1-2
D: NA
CDR3: SARDIYGYT

V: TRBV5-1
J: TRBJ2-7
D: NA
CDR3: ASSLQGVSEQY

V: TRBV28
J: TRBJ2-1
D: NA
CDR3: ASSLWRQQDNEQF

V: TRBV28
J: TRBJ2-5
D: NA
CDR3: ASSLLGWNQY

V: TRBV25-1
J: TRBJ1-1
D: NA
CDR3: ASNTGSIEAF

V: TRBV2
J: TRBJ2-7
D: NA
CDR3: ASSLDKGEQY

V: TRBV6-6
J: TRBJ1-1
D: NA
CDR3: ASSYLNTEAF

V: TRBV6-1
J: TRBJ2-1
D: TRBD1
CDR3: ASSLTGPGVHEQF

V: TRBV28
J: TRBJ2-7
D: NA
CDR3: ASRPGLSSYEQY

V: TRBV15
J: TRBJ2-1
D: NA
CDR3: ATSPGRASYNEQF

V: TRBV28
J: TRBJ2-1
D: NA
CDR3: ASSLLDQSYNEQF

V: TRBV24-1
J: TRBJ2-5
D: TRBD2
CDR3: ATSDSRTSGSETQY

V: TRBV7-2
J: TRBJ1-6
D: NA
CDR3: ASSLGTNNSPLH

V: TRBV6-2/TRBV6-3
J: TRBJ2-5
D: NA
CDR3: ASSYVGAAKTQY

V: TRBV12-3/TRBV12-4
J: TRBJ2-1
D: NA
CDR3: ASSYNLGVGEQF

V: TRBV5-1
J: TRBJ1-4
D: TRBD1
CDR3: ASSLPDRGGQLF

V: TRBV3-1
J: TRBJ2-2
D: NA
CDR3: ASSLDVLGELF

V: TRBV28
J: TRBJ2-3
D: TRBD1
CDR3: ASSSWTGALSDTQY

V: TRBV10-1
J: TRBJ1-1
D: NA
CDR3: ASSPGLNTEAF

V: TRBV7-3
J: TRBJ2-2
D: TRBD2
CDR3: ASSYSGSGTGELF

V: TRBV15
J: TRBJ2-1
D: TRBD2
CDR3: ATSRDSSGGAGEQF

V: TRBV24-1
J: TRBJ2-7
D: TRBD1
CDR3: ATSQGQGADEQY

V: TRBV11-2
J: TRBJ2-7
D: NA
CDR3: ASSTNRAMGYEQY

V: TRBV28
J: TRBJ2-7
D: NA
CDR3: ASSRMLGTSSYEQY